Shown below are 22 T cell receptor beta chains from a single sample sequenced in a study of control samples from healthy donors and cancer patients. Generated by immunoSEQ multiplex PCR, the TCRdb table keeps only in-frame clones and is missing some. The sample carries approximately 140,000 clones, roughly nine tenths recorded once. Sequencing used blood. The receptors originated from a man aged 18 to 29 in good health.

J is TRBJ1-1 and V is TRBV10-3, with 10 bases lining up with TRBD1. V gave up 4 bases and J gave up 8 bases; unmatched junction bases: 16. The CDR3 spans 17 residues. In germline, CDR1 is ENHRY, CDR2 SYGVKD. The CDR3 protein is CAISAFRDRGAGEEAFF. DNA of the CDR3: TGTGCCATCAGTGCGTTCCGGGACAGGGGCGCCGGCGAGGAAGCTTTCTTT.

V gene TRBV4-1 combines with J gene TRBJ1-4; maybe TRBD1 (5 bases). The CDR3 loop spans 16 amino acids. Germline V gene sequence: CDR1 MGHRA, CDR2 YSYEKL. Trimming pared 0 bases from V and 8 bases from J, leaving 16 bases between. The CDR3 loop is CASSQDMQGRSEKLFF. The CDR3 DNA follows: TGCGCCAGCAGCCAAGACATGCAGGGACGGAGCGAAAAACTGTTTTTT.

The rearrangement joins TRBV30 to TRBJ2-5, with TRBD2 identical over 10 bases. The CDR3 covers 14 residues. J lost 3 bases, V lost 7 bases, and 8 bases had no gene match. Germline V gene sequence: CDR1 GTSNPN, CDR2 SVGIG (reference sequence). The CDR3 DNA is TGTGCCTATCACATAGCGGGGGGAAAAGAGACCCAGTACTTC. Protein sequence: CAYHIAGGKETQYF. Full variable domain (outside the CDR3, taken from reference TRBV30 and TRBJ2-5): SQTIHQWPATLVQPVGSPLSLECTVEGTSNPNLYWYRQAAGRGLQLLFYSVGIGQISSEVPQNLSASRPQDRQFILSSKKLLLSDSGFYLCAYHIAGGKETQYFGPGTRLLVL.

The rearrangement links TRBV3-1 (or the pseudogene TRBV3-2) to TRBJ2-5; TRBD2 matches 12 bases. This CDR3 comprises 16 residues. Germline V gene lookup returns CDR1 LGHDT and CDR2 YNNKEL (reference sequence). Germline trimming cut 3 bases from V and 1 base from J; bases unmatched to any gene: 3. CDR3 bases: TGTGCCAGCAGCCATACTAGCGGGGGGACCCAAGAGACCCAGTACTTC. Its protein is CASSHTSGGTQETQYF.

The chain is built from TRBV29-1 and TRBJ2-7; 7 bases map to TRBD1. Trimming at V came to 1 base and at J to 3 bases, leaving 6 bases not matched to a gene. This CDR3 has 14 residues. The germline V gene encodes CDR1 SQVTM and CDR2 ANQGSEA. CDR3 DNA sequence: TGCAGCGTTGAAGTCCGGGACAGACACTACGAGCAGTACTTC. It encodes CSVEVRDRHYEQYF.

The CDR3 loop is CASSYVRAEAFF. The CDR3 DNA reads as TGTGCCAGCAGTTACGTGAGGGCTGAAGCTTTCTTT. J is TRBJ1-1 and V is TRBV6-6; D unresolved. The germline gives CDR1 MNHNY, CDR2 SVGAGI (reference sequence). Deletions cut 2 bases from V and 6 bases from J, with 7 bases between. CDR3 length: 12 residues.

This clone was seen only once. The same CDR3 can be traced to other DNA sequences in this sample. This rearrangement joins TRBV7-2 to TRBJ1-5, with 7 bases that match TRBD1. The CDR3 consists of 16 residues. Germline CDR1 is SGHTA and CDR2 is FQGNSA. After removal of 2 bases from V and 7 bases from J, the junction contained 11 bases not matched to a gene. CDR3 bases: TGTGCCAGCAGCTTATCCCCTGACAGGGTTGGCCAGCCCCAGCATTTT. As protein: CASSLSPDRVGQPQHF.

This clone appeared a single time. The rearrangement links TRBV11-2 to TRBJ2-7, with a weak D call TRBD1 (5 bases). CDR3 length: 13 residues. Germline CDR1 is SGHAT and CDR2 is FQNNGV. The V and J ends lost 3 bases and 3 bases respectively, with 9 bases between them. In DNA, the CDR3 is TGTGCCAGCAGCTTCCCGGACATCTACGAGCAGTACTTC. Its translation is CASSFPDIYEQYF.

The rearrangement joins TRBV29-1 to TRBJ2-5; D gene uncertain. The ends were cut back, 3 bases at V and 5 bases at J, with 4 bases in the middle. This CDR3 is built from 10 residues. Germline lookup yields CDR1 SQVTM and CDR2 ANQGSEA. The CDR3 DNA follows: TGCAGCGTTGAGTCGGAGACCCAGTACTTC. It translates to CSVESETQYF.

V is TRBV7-2 and J is TRBJ1-1, with D unresolved. Trimming cost V 3 bases and J 1 base, with 6 bases left between them. The germline CDR1 and CDR2 sequences are SGHTA and FQGNSA. The CDR3 contains 13 residues. CDR3 sequence reads: CASSFAKNTEAFF. CDR3 DNA sequence: TGTGCCAGCAGCTTCGCAAAGAACACTGAAGCTTTCTTT.

The chain joins TRBV5-1 to TRBJ1-5, with a tentative D call TRBD1 (6 bases). This CDR3 comprises 14 residues. V gave up 0 bases and J gave up 5 bases, with 9 bases separating them. Looked up from germline, CDR1 is SGHRS and CDR2 is YFSETQ. The CDR3 is CASSLVGGDQPQHF. CDR3 sequence (DNA): TGCGCCAGCAGCTTGGTTGGGGGCGATCAGCCCCAGCATTTT.

The chain combines TRBV5-1 with TRBJ1-3; D is undetermined. Trimming left V 4 bases short and J 0 bases short, with 8 bases between. Germline assignment: CDR1 SGHRS and CDR2 YFSETQ. CDR3 length equals 14 residues. In DNA form, the CDR3 reads TGCGCCAGCAGCCTTCGAGCCTCTGGAAACACCATATATTTT. Translating it yields CASSLRASGNTIYF.

V usage is TRBV5-1 and J usage is TRBJ2-3; a possible D gene is TRBD1 (5 bases). Germline loops: CDR1 SGHRS, CDR2 YFSETQ. The CDR3 totals 16 residues. The V end was cut by 3 bases, the J end by 0 bases, with 14 bases between. In nucleotides, the CDR3 is TGCGCCAGCAGCTCGAGACAGACCTTTAGCACAGATACGCAGTATTTT. The encoded protein is CASSSRQTFSTDTQYF.

The chain combines TRBV25-1 with TRBJ1-2, with D perhaps matching TRBD1 (6 bases). V lost 2 bases and J lost 2, with 12 bases in between. Germline V lookup: CDR1 MGHDK, CDR2 SYGVNS. The CDR3 has 15 amino acids. CDR3 in amino acids: CASSEPDSLNYGYTF. DNA of the CDR3: TGTGCCAGCAGTGAACCGGACAGTCTAAACTATGGCTACACCTTC.

The V and J genes are TRBV6-6 and TRBJ2-7, with 8 bases lining up with TRBD1. CDR3 length equals 14 residues. Unmatched junction bases numbered 10, after V lost 6 bases and J lost 6 bases. CDR1 is MNHNY and CDR2 is SVGAGI in the germline V gene (reference sequence). The CDR3: CASSFGQGVSEQYF. The CDR3 DNA sequence: TGTGCCAGCAGCTTCGGACAGGGAGTTAGCGAGCAGTACTTC.

In DNA, the CDR3 is TGTGCCAGCAGCCTTGGACAGGCTGAAGCTTTCTTT. As protein: CASSLGQAEAFF. The chain has TRBV3-1 (or the pseudogene TRBV3-2) and TRBJ1-1; 7 bases align to TRBD1. The CDR3 sequence is 12 residues long. The junction had 2 bases not matched to a gene; V was cut back by 4 bases and J by 6 bases. Germline assignment: CDR1 LGHDT and CDR2 YNNKEL (reference sequence).

V and J are TRBV29-1 and TRBJ2-5; TRBD2 agrees at 8 bases. Germline values: CDR1 SQVTM, CDR2 ANQGSEA. The ends lost 5 bases at V and 1 base at J; junction bases unmatched: 6. The CDR3 runs 14 residues. DNA for the CDR3: TGCAGCGTTCAACCGGGGGGGCCCCAAGAGACCCAGTACTTC. Protein: CSVQPGGPQETQYF. Full variable domain (rest looked up from reference TRBV29-1 and TRBJ2-5): SAVISQKPSRDICQRGTSLTIQCQVDSQVTMMFWYRQQPGQSLTLIATANQGSEATYESGFVIDKFPISRPNLTFSTLTVSNMSPEDSSIYLCSVQPGGPQETQYFGPGTRLLVL.

The CDR3 sequence is CASSVGGSNQPQHF. The CDR3, as DNA: TGTGCCAGCAGCGTAGGCGGGAGCAATCAGCCCCAGCATTTT. The chain is built from TRBV9 and TRBJ1-5, with D uncertain. Germline-derived CDR1 and CDR2 are SGDLS and YYNGEE. The V end lost 0 bases, the J end lost 1 base, and 5 bases lay between the germline ends. The CDR3 covers 14 residues. Filled out from reference TRBV9 and TRBJ1-5, the complete variable domain reads DSGVTQTPKHLITATGQRVTLRCSPRSGDLSVYWYQQSLDQGLQFLIQYYNGEERAKGNILERFSAQQFPDLHSELNLSSLELGDSALYFCASSVGGSNQPQHFGDGTRLSIL.

The rearrangement links TRBV27 to TRBJ1-2, with D hard to call. The V and J ends lost 4 bases and 3 bases respectively, with 9 bases between them. The CDR3 totals 13 residues. The germline gives CDR1 MNHEY, CDR2 SMNVEV (reference sequence). CDR3 nucleotide sequence: TGTGCCAGCAGTTCAAGCTCATACTATGGCTACACCTTC. Its translation is CASSSSSYYGYTF.

The chain combines TRBV19 with TRBJ1-2; 11 nucleotides agree with TRBD1. The CDR3 sequence is 14 residues long. V was pared by 6 bases and J by 2 bases, with 2 bases of the junction left unmatched. Germline lookup yields CDR1 LNHDA and CDR2 SQIVND (reference sequence). CDR3 sequence reads: CASRRTGGNYGYTF. CDR3 coding DNA: TGTGCCAGTAGGCGGACAGGGGGCAACTATGGCTACACCTTC.

V usage is TRBV4-1 and J usage is TRBJ2-2, with TRBD1 matching over 9 bases. Germline values: CDR1 MGHRA, CDR2 YSYEKL. This CDR3 region has 16 residues. With V trimmed by 6 bases and J by 5 bases, 10 bases remained unmatched. The DNA of the CDR3 is TGCGCCAGCAGTCGAATGACAGGGGGAGGTACCGGGGAGCTGTTTTTT. Translating it yields CASSRMTGGGTGELFF.

The V gene is TRBV28, the J gene TRBJ2-3; the match to TRBD1 covers 9 bases. This CDR3 has 15 amino acids. The ends lost 5 bases at V and 8 bases at J; junction bases unmatched: 11. Germline assignment: CDR1 MDHEN and CDR2 SYDVKM. Here the CDR3 reads CASSPPGQGRRTQYF. DNA of the CDR3: TGTGCCAGCAGTCCTCCCGGACAGGGGCGTCGTACGCAGTATTTT.